The 20 T cell receptor beta chains presented below share a single source sample, sequenced in a study of beta chain features in type 1 diabetes. Every bit of the isolated RNA underwent reverse transcription, so sequencing read expressed TCRB transcripts. Clones were read by immunoSEQ multiplex PCR, and TCRdb kept only the in-frame ones, dropping some. The sample yields 350,000 to 450,000 clones, more than 11% seen once. What was sequenced was naive CD4+ T cells from blood. These receptors originate from a man aged 25-45 years in good health.

Comments on this clone: The sample holds other DNA sequences that translate to the same CDR3. The gene calls are TRBV6-6 and TRBJ1-4; no clear D. V shed 0 bases and J shed 8 bases, with 7 bases lying between them. Germline CDR1 MNHNY, CDR2 SVGAGI (reference sequence). This CDR3 contains 13 residues. CDR3 DNA: TGTGCCAGCAGTTACTCGACTGGCGAAAAACTGTTTTTT. Amino acid sequence: CASSYSTGEKLFF.

In its sample, this clone was seen a few times. The chain has TRBV29-1 and TRBJ1-1; 8 bases map to TRBD1. The CDR3 extends over 15 amino acids. Germline assignment: CDR1 SQVTM and CDR2 ANQGSEA. With 2 bases clipped from V and 0 bases from J, the junction kept 5 bases outside the gene matches. The DNA of the CDR3 is TGCAGCGTTGAAACCCGGACAGGGATGAACACTGAAGCTTTCTTT. Amino acid sequence: CSVETRTGMNTEAFF.

This clone has only a few counts. The chain has TRBV7-2 and TRBJ2-5, with 14 positions matching TRBD2. The V gene end was trimmed by 5 bases and the J gene end by 1 base; junction bases not matched to a gene: 3. In germline, CDR1 is SGHTA, CDR2 FQGNSA. This CDR3 spans 16 amino acids. CDR3 sequence: CASSAGLAGGQETQYF. CDR3 bases: TGTGCCAGCAGCGCAGGACTAGCGGGGGGCCAAGAGACCCAGTACTTC.

This clone was counted a single time. This sequence joins TRBV5-4 and TRBJ2-7; 8 bases are a match to TRBD2. This CDR3 has 15 residues. The germline CDR1 and CDR2 sequences are SGHNT and YYREEE (reference sequence). Germline trimming cut 0 bases from V and 6 bases from J; bases unmatched to any gene: 8. The CDR3 reads CASSLVRVAGSEQYV. CDR3 bases: TGTGCCAGCAGCTTGGTACGGGTAGCGGGGAGCGAGCAGTACGTC.

Comment on this clone: Other DNA sequences in this specimen translate into the identical CDR3. This rearrangement joins TRBV9 to TRBJ2-1; D unclear. Trimming left V 3 bases short and J 0 bases short, with 10 bases between. Germline values: CDR1 SGDLS, CDR2 YYNGEE. The CDR3 spans 15 residues. CDR3 in amino acids: CASSASGSSYNEQFF. CDR3 nucleotide sequence: TGTGCCAGCAGCGCGTCGGGTAGCTCCTACAATGAGCAGTTCTTC.

The rearrangement joins TRBV7-2 to TRBJ2-1, with 10 bases aligning to TRBD1. Germline V gene data show CDR1 as SGHTA and CDR2 as FQGNSA. The CDR3 consists of 16 residues. Trimming at V came to 3 bases and at J to 2 bases, leaving 4 bases not matched to a gene. The CDR3 sequence: CASSLAGTGAYNEQFF. The CDR3, as DNA: TGTGCCAGCAGCTTGGCCGGGACAGGGGCCTACAATGAGCAGTTCTTC.

The chain couples TRBV4-3 to TRBJ1-2; D not certain. The CDR3 is 15 residues long. V lost 1 base and J 6 bases, leaving 15 bases between the germline ends. CDR1 LGHNA and CDR2 YSLEER come from the germline V gene. The CDR3 bases are TGCGCCAGCAGCCAAGTCGACACCCCTGGGAATGGCTACACCTTC. Its translation is CASSQVDTPGNGYTF.

This rearrangement joins TRBV5-6 to TRBJ1-2; D unclear. Trimming removed 1 base from V and 4 bases from J, with 8 bases in between. The CDR3 covers 13 residues. Germline V gene lookup returns CDR1 SGHDT and CDR2 YYEEEE. The CDR3, as DNA: TGTGCCAGCAGCTTGCGGACGGGCTATGGCTACACCTTC. Encoded protein: CASSLRTGYGYTF. Variable domain in full (rest from reference TRBV5-6 and TRBJ1-2): DAGVTQSPTHLIKTRGQQVTLRCSPKSGHDTVSWYQQALGQGPQFIFQYYEEEERQRGNFPDRFSGHQFPNYSSELNVNALLLGDSALYLCASSLRTGYGYTFGSGTRLTVV.

The gene calls are TRBV18 and TRBJ2-7; D is possibly TRBD1 (6 bases). This CDR3 contains 12 residues. Per the germline V gene, CDR1 is KGHSH and CDR2 is LQKENI. V was trimmed by 2 bases and J by 6 bases, leaving 8 bases between them. CDR3 nucleotide sequence: TGTGCCAGCTCACCAATCAGGGGCGAGCAGTACTTC. Amino acid sequence: CASSPIRGEQYF.

This clone was seen more than once but under ten times. This rearrangement joins TRBV18 to TRBJ2-5; 15 nucleotides agree with TRBD2. The CDR3 has 16 residues. Germline values: CDR1 KGHSH, CDR2 LQKENI. V shed 4 bases and J 6 bases; nucleotides not matched to a gene: 6. The CDR3 coding sequence is TGTGCCAGCTCACTACGGACTAGCGGGGGGGCGAAGACCCAGTACTTC. This translates into CASSLRTSGGAKTQYF.

The chain joins TRBV7-2 to TRBJ2-7, with D unresolved. V gave up 1 base and J gave up 5 bases, with 12 bases separating them. Germline V gives CDR1 SGHTA, CDR2 FQGNSA. CDR3 size: 14 residues. The CDR3 reads CASSLVRGTHEQYF. Written as DNA, the CDR3 is TGTGCCAGCAGCTTAGTCCGAGGTACTCACGAGCAGTACTTC.

The chain links TRBV7-9 to TRBJ2-1, with 11 bases that match TRBD2. Per the germline V gene, CDR1 is SEHNR and CDR2 is FQNEAQ (reference sequence). This CDR3 spans 16 amino acids. V lost 5 bases, J lost 9 bases, and 12 bases stayed unmatched. The CDR3 reads CASSPGVAGGLSEQFF. CDR3 sequence (DNA): TGTGCCAGCAGCCCCGGGGTAGCGGGGGGGCTGAGTGAGCAGTTCTTC.

This clone was seen more than once but under ten times. The V gene is TRBV7-2, the J gene TRBJ2-3; 9 bases match TRBD1. This CDR3 is 14 amino acids long. V lost 6 bases and J lost 6; bases outside the gene matches: 7. CDR1 is SGHTA, CDR2 FQGNSA, per germline. CDR3 loop: CASRPTGGKDTQYF. The CDR3 DNA reads as TGTGCCAGCAGGCCAACAGGGGGCAAGGATACGCAGTATTTT.

The CDR3 sequence is CASSLGGSNQPQHF. The CDR3 DNA follows: TGCGCCAGCAGCTTGGGAGGTAGCAATCAGCCCCAGCATTTT. The rearrangement links TRBV5-1 to TRBJ1-5; D remains ambiguous. CDR1 SGHRS and CDR2 YFSETQ come from the germline V gene. This CDR3 is built from 14 residues. V was pared by 0 bases and J by 0 bases, with 4 bases between.

This chain uses TRBV18 with TRBJ1-5, with a weak D call TRBD1 (6 bases). Trimming shortened V by 3 bases and J by 4 bases, and 16 bases separated the two germline ends. The CDR3 runs to 16 residues. From germline, CDR1 is KGHSH and CDR2 LQKENI. The CDR3 loop reads CASSPYPGDKNQPQHF. The CDR3, as DNA: TGTGCCAGCTCACCTTACCCTGGGGACAAGAATCAGCCCCAGCATTTT.

The rearrangement uses TRBV7-8 and TRBJ1-4; 7 positions match TRBD1. With V trimmed by 1 base and J by 5 bases, 10 bases remained unmatched. The CDR3 is 17 amino acids. Germline CDR1 SGHVS, CDR2 FQNEAQ. CDR3 residues: CASSLVGGQLSNEKLFF. The CDR3 coding sequence is TGTGCCAGCAGCTTAGTGGGGGGACAGCTTTCAAATGAAAAACTGTTTTTT.

This clone came up a few times. V usage is TRBV28 and J usage is TRBJ1-5; 9 bases agree with TRBD1. Germline CDR1 MDHEN, CDR2 SYDVKM. J was trimmed by 7 bases and V by 5 bases; bases with no gene match: 3. The CDR3 totals 13 residues. This CDR3 reads CASSGTGRQPQHF. The CDR3 DNA reads TGTGCCAGCAGTGGGACAGGGAGGCAGCCCCAGCATTTT. The whole variable domain, filled in from reference TRBV28 and TRBJ1-5, reads DVKVTQSSRYLVKRTGEKVFLECVQDMDHENMFWYRQDPGLGLRLIYFSYDVKMKEKGDIPEGYSVSREKKERFSLILESASTNQTSMYLCASSGTGRQPQHFGDGTRLSIL.

V is TRBV6-5 and J is TRBJ2-4; no clear D. Trimming pared 6 bases from V and 7 bases from J, leaving 13 bases between. The germline gives CDR1 MNHEY, CDR2 SVGAGI. CDR3 size: 13 residues. CDR3 loop: CASSRSIRNIQYF. CDR3 coding DNA: TGTGCCAGCAGCCGCTCAATTAGGAACATTCAGTACTTC.

The V call is TRBV27, the J call TRBJ1-1; D gene ambiguous. Germline CDR1 is MNHEY and CDR2 is SMNVEV (reference sequence). This CDR3 region has 13 residues. V was pared by 5 bases and J by 1 base, with 8 bases between. The CDR3 protein is CASSRRENTEAFF. The CDR3 DNA is TGTGCCAGCAGTCGACGGGAGAACACTGAAGCTTTCTTT.

The sample holds a few counts of this clone. The chain recombines TRBV7-9 with TRBJ1-4; D is unclear. This CDR3 has 14 amino acids. The V and J ends lost 1 base and 3 bases respectively, with 6 bases between them. Germline values: CDR1 SEHNR, CDR2 FQNEAQ (reference sequence). The CDR3 DNA follows: TGTGCCAGCAGCTTAGGCCACTCTAATGAAAAACTGTTTTTT. It translates to CASSLGHSNEKLFF.